This entry lists 7 T cell receptor beta chains sequenced from one sample in a study of blood T cell repertoires in COVID-19. Repertoires were generated with immunoSEQ multiplex PCR, while TCRdb's copy carries only in-frame clones and drops some. Of 15,000 to 25,000 clones listed, 85% to 95% were seen once; the top ten hold approximately 4%. Sequenced material: peripheral blood. The receptors stem from a woman aged 45-59 years with active COVID-19.

The CDR3 DNA follows: TGTGCCTGGAGTCCCGGGACTTCAGGGGAGACCCAGTACTTC. As protein: CAWSPGTSGETQYF. The rearrangement uses TRBV30 and TRBJ2-5, with D perhaps TRBD2 (6 bases). Trimming left V 2 bases short and J 5 bases short, with 15 bases between. The CDR3 length is 14 residues. Germline CDR1 is GTSNPN and CDR2 is SVGIG (reference sequence).

This chain connects TRBV28 to TRBJ1-6; 7 bases line up with TRBD1. CDR3 length equals 14 residues. V was clipped by 6 bases and J by 10 bases; unmatched bases: 9. The germline CDR1 and CDR2 sequences are MDHEN and SYDVKM. Here the CDR3 reads CASRLQGYRSPLHF. CDR3 nucleotide sequence: TGTGCCAGCAGACTACAGGGGTATCGGTCACCCCTCCACTTT.

The J gene is TRBJ1-1, the V gene TRBV6-5, with D uncertain. Germline CDR1 and CDR2: MNHEY and SVGAGI. There are 16 residues in the CDR3. V was pared by 0 bases and J by 1 base, with 12 bases between. CDR3 residues: CASSYSLWATNTEAFF. The DNA of the CDR3 is TGTGCCAGCAGTTACTCTCTATGGGCTACGAACACTGAAGCTTTCTTT.

The chain has TRBV28 and TRBJ2-7; 7 positions match TRBD1. Germline assignment: CDR1 MDHEN and CDR2 SYDVKM. J lost 2 bases, V lost 5 bases, and 3 bases had no gene match. The CDR3 runs to 13 residues. CDR3 DNA: TGTGCCAGCAGTAGGGGGACAGCCTACGAGCAGTACTTC. Protein: CASSRGTAYEQYF.

The V call is TRBV13, the J call TRBJ2-1, with D possibly being TRBD2 (5 bases). Trimming removed 0 bases from V and 5 bases from J, with 8 bases in between. The CDR3 extends over 14 amino acids. Looked up from germline, CDR1 is PRHDT and CDR2 is FYEKMQ (reference sequence). The CDR3 nucleotides are TGTGCCAGCAGCTTAGGACTAGGCAACAATGAGCAGTTCTTC. It specifies CASSLGLGNNEQFF.

The chain couples TRBV5-1 to TRBJ2-5; D possibly corresponds to TRBD2 (6 bases). The CDR3 is 14 residues long. Germline loops: CDR1 SGHRS, CDR2 YFSETQ. Between the trimmed V and J ends, which lost 3 bases and 5 bases, there was a span of 14 bases. This CDR3 is CASSSDPGGETQYF. The CDR3 nucleotides are TGCGCCAGCAGCTCCGACCCTGGAGGGGAGACCCAGTACTTC.

The genes are TRBV4-2 and TRBJ1-3; 7 bases align to TRBD1. The CDR3 runs to 17 residues. Germline trimming cut 0 bases from V and 0 bases from J; bases unmatched to any gene: 5. Germline assignment: CDR1 LGHNA and CDR2 YNFKEQ. Written as DNA, the CDR3 is TGTGCCAGCAGCCAAGAAAGGACAGGCTTCTCTGGAAACACCATATATTTT. This gives the protein CASSQERTGFSGNTIYF.